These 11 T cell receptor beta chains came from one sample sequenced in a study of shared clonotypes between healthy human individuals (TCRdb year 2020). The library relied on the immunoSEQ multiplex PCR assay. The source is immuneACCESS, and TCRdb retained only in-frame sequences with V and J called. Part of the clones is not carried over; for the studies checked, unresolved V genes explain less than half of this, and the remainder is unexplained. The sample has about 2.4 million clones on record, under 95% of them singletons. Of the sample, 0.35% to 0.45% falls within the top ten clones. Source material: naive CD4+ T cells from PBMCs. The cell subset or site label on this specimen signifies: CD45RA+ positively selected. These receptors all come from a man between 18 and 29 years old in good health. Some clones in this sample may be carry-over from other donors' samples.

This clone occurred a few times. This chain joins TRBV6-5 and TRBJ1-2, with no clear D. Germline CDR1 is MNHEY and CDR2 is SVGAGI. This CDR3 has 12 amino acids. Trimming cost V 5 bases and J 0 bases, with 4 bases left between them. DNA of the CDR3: TGTGCCAGCAGTCACGCTAACTATGGCTACACCTTC. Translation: CASSHANYGYTF.

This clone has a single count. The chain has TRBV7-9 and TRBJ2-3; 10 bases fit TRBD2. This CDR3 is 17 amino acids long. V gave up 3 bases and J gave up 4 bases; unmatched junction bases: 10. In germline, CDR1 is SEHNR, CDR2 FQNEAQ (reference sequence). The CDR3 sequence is CASSFRGTSVSPDTQYF. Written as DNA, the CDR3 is TGTGCCAGCAGCTTTCGGGGGACTAGCGTTAGTCCAGATACGCAGTATTTT. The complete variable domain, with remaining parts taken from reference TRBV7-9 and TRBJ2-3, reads DTGVSQNPRHKITKRGQNVTFRCDPISEHNRLYWYRQTLGQGPEFLTYFQNEAQLEKSRLLSDRFSAERPKGSFSTLEIQRTEQGDSAMYLCASSFRGTSVSPDTQYFGPGTRLTVL.

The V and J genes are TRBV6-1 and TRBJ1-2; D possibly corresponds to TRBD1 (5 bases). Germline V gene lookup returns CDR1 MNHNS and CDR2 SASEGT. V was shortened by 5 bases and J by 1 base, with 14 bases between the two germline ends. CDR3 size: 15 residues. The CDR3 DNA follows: TGTGCCAGCAGTCTGCTGGGTAGGGGTAACTATGGCTACACCTTC. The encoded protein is CASSLLGRGNYGYTF.

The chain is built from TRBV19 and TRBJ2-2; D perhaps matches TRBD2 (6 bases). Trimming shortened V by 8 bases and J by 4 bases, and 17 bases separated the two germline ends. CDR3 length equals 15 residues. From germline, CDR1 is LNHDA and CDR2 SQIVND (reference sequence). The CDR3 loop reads CASGPGTGGTGELFF. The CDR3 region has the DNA TGTGCCAGTGGCCCCGGGACCGGGGGCACCGGGGAGCTGTTTTTT.

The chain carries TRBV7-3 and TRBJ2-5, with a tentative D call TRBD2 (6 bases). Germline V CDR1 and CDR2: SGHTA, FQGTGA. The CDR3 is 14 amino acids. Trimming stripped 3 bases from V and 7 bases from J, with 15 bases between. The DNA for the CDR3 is TGTGCCAGCAGCTTGGAGGGGCGCGAGGGGACCCAGTACTTC. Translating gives CASSLEGREGTQYF.

The CDR3 nucleotides read TGTGCCACCAGCCCTGAGGCGGTGACAGGGTACTACGAGCAGTACTTC. Its translation: CATSPEAVTGYYEQYF. The chain recombines TRBV15 with TRBJ2-7; 7 nucleotides match TRBD1. Trimming took 5 bases from V and 3 from J; bases not matched to a gene: 13. This CDR3 comprises 16 residues. CDR1 and CDR2 (germline): LNHNV, YYDKDF (reference sequence).

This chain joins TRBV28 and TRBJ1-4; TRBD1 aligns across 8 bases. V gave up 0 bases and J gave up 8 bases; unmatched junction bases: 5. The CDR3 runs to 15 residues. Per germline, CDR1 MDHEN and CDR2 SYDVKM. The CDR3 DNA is TGTGCCAGCAGTTTATGGGACAGGGAGAGCGAAAAACTGTTTTTT. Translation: CASSLWDRESEKLFF.

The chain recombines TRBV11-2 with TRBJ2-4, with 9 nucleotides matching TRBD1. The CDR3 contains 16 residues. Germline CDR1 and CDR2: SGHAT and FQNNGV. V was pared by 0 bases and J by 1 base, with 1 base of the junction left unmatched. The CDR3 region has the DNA TGTGCCAGCAGCTTAGATGGGACAGGGGCCAAAAACATTCAGTACTTC. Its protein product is CASSLDGTGAKNIQYF. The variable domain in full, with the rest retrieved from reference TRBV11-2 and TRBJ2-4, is EAGVAQSPRYKIIEKRQSVAFWCNPISGHATLYWYQQILGQGPKLLIQFQNNGVVDDSQLPKDRFSAERLKGVDSTLKIQPAKLEDSAVYLCASSLDGTGAKNIQYFGAGTRLSVL.

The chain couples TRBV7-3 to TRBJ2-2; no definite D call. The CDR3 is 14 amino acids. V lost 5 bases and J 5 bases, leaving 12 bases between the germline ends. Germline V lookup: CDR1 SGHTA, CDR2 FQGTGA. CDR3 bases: TGTGCCAGCAGCGTGGGCGTGGTGACCGGGGAGCTGTTTTTT. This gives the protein CASSVGVVTGELFF.

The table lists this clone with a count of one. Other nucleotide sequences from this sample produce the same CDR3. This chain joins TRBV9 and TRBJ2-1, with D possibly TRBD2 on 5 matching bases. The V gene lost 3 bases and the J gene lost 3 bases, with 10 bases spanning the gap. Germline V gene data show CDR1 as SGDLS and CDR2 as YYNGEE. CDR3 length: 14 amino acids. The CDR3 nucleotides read TGTGCCAGCAGCGGAACTAGTTTCTACAATGAGCAGTTCTTC. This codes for CASSGTSFYNEQFF. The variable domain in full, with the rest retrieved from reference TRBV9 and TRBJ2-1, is DSGVTQTPKHLITATGQRVTLRCSPRSGDLSVYWYQQSLDQGLQFLIQYYNGEERAKGNILERFSAQQFPDLHSELNLSSLELGDSALYFCASSGTSFYNEQFFGPGTRLTVL.

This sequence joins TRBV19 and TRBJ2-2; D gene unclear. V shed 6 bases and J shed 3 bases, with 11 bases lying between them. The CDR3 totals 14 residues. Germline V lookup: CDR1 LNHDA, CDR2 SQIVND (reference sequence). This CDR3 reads CASRTVADTGELFF. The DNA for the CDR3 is TGTGCCAGTAGAACGGTGGCTGACACCGGGGAGCTGTTTTTT.